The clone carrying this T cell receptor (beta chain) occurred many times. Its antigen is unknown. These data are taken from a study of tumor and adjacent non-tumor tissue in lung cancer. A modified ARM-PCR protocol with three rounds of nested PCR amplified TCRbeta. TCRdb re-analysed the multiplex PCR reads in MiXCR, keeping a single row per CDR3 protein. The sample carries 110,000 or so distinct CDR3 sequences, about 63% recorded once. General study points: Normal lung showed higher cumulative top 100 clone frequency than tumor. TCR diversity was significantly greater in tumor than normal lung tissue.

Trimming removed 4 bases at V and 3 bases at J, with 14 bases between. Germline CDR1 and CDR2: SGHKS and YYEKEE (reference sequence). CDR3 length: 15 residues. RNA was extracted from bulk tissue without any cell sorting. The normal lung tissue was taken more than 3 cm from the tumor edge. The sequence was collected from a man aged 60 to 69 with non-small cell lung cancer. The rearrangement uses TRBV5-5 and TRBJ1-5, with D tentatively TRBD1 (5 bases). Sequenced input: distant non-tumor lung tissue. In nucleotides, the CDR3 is TGTGCCAGCAGCGGAATCCGGGACTCCAATCAGCCCCAGCATTTT. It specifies CASSGIRDSNQPQHF.